Below are 24 T cell receptor beta chains sequenced from a single sample in a study of blood T cells in healthy people across ages. Combining a sample-barcoded 5' primer with a J-beta primer mix, a second PCR ran for roughly 7 to 11 cycles. TCRdb called the 5' RACE reads again in MiXCR, with one record for every CDR3 protein. Of approximately 490,000 distinct CDR3 sequences listed, approximately 25% are singletons. These same data were also listed under a study on T cells of mothers and their children.

Sequencing was done on a sample of blood. These receptors were obtained from a boy between 10 and 17 years old in good health.

V gene TRBV2 combines with J gene TRBJ2-3; 7 nucleotides align to TRBD1. Trimming took 6 bases from V and 3 from J; bases not matched to a gene: 9. The CDR3 spans 15 residues. Germline CDR1 SNHLY, CDR2 FYNNEI. The CDR3 DNA reads as TGTGCCAGCAGGGGGACAGAAAGAGCGACAGATACGCAGTATTTT. Translating gives CASRGTERATDTQYF. Variable domain in full (rest from reference TRBV2 and TRBJ2-3): EPEVTQTPSHQVTQMGQEVILRCVPISNHLYFYWYRQILGQKVEFLVSFYNNEISEKSEIFDDQFSVERPDGSNFTLKIRSTKLEDSAMYFCASRGTERATDTQYFGPGTRLTVL.

The gene calls are TRBV20-1 and TRBJ1-2, with D possibly TRBD1 on 5 matching bases. CDR1 and CDR2 from the germline V gene are DFQATT and SNEGSKA (reference sequence). This CDR3 is built from 12 residues. V dropped 4 bases and J dropped 2 bases, with 8 bases sitting between them. Here the CDR3 reads CSATGANYGYTF. The CDR3 coding sequence is TGCAGTGCTACCGGGGCCAACTATGGCTACACCTTC.

The chain has TRBV28 and TRBJ2-7, with 7 bases aligning to TRBD1. V was clipped by 3 bases and J by 7 bases; unmatched bases: 6. The CDR3 extends over 13 amino acids. The germline CDR1 and CDR2 sequences are MDHEN and SYDVKM. CDR3 DNA: TGTGCCAGCAGTTTGGGGACAGAACTGGAGCAGTACTTC. Protein sequence: CASSLGTELEQYF.

CDR3 nucleotides: TGCAGTGCTAGGACAGGGGGCACTGAAGCTTTCTTT. Its translation is CSARTGGTEAFF. The chain couples TRBV20-1 to TRBJ1-1; 9 nucleotides line up with TRBD1. Trimming took 3 bases from V and 4 from J; bases not matched to a gene: 0. The CDR3 is made up of 12 amino acids. Germline CDR1 DFQATT, CDR2 SNEGSKA (reference sequence).

This clonotype was detected once. This chain joins TRBV9 and TRBJ1-4, with D perhaps TRBD1 (5 bases). V lost 0 bases and J 6 bases, leaving 9 bases between the germline ends. The V gene's germline CDR1 is SGDLS and CDR2 YYNGEE. This CDR3 region has 14 residues. The CDR3 is CASSVGGRDEKLFF. DNA of the CDR3: TGTGCCAGCAGCGTAGGAGGCAGGGATGAAAAACTGTTTTTT. The full variable domain, its missing parts supplied by reference TRBV9 and TRBJ1-4, is DSGVTQTPKHLITATGQRVTLRCSPRSGDLSVYWYQQSLDQGLQFLIQYYNGEERAKGNILERFSAQQFPDLHSELNLSSLELGDSALYFCASSVGGRDEKLFFGSGTQLSVL.

This chain connects TRBV6-1 to TRBJ1-3; D is unresolved. CDR1 MNHNS and CDR2 SASEGT come from the germline V gene. The V end was cut by 7 bases, the J end by 0 bases, with 16 bases between. This CDR3 spans 16 amino acids. The CDR3 sequence is CASIFPSPYSGNTIYF. The CDR3 DNA is TGTGCCAGCATATTTCCAAGCCCGTACTCTGGAAACACCATATATTTT.

V usage is TRBV7-9 and J usage is TRBJ2-3; TRBD2 aligns across 7 bases. The CDR3 length is 15 residues. With 5 bases clipped from V and 4 bases from J, the junction kept 9 bases outside the gene matches. CDR1 is SEHNR, CDR2 FQNEAQ, per germline (reference sequence). The CDR3 region is CASSRRQGGADTQYF. CDR3 DNA: TGTGCCAGCAGCCGGAGGCAGGGAGGGGCAGATACGCAGTATTTT.

The table lists this clonotype with a few counts. The chain has TRBV28 and TRBJ1-4, with D hard to call. This CDR3 is 14 amino acids long. The V gene's germline CDR1 is MDHEN and CDR2 SYDVKM. The V gene lost 5 bases and the J gene lost 2 bases, with 9 bases spanning the gap. CDR3 sequence: CASSGSDTNEKLFF. The CDR3 DNA reads as TGTGCCAGCAGTGGGTCGGATACTAATGAAAAACTGTTTTTT.

This sequence joins TRBV7-2 and TRBJ1-1; D is ambiguous. There are 13 residues in the CDR3. V was cut by 4 bases and J by 6 bases, with 12 bases left in between. Germline V lookup: CDR1 SGHTA, CDR2 FQGNSA. Here the CDR3 reads CASSSDVVAEAFF. CDR3 coding DNA: TGTGCCAGCAGCTCCGACGTAGTAGCTGAAGCTTTCTTT.

V gene TRBV7-9 combines with J gene TRBJ1-2; TRBD1 matches 8 bases. The germline V gene encodes CDR1 SEHNR and CDR2 FQNEAQ (reference sequence). V was clipped by 1 base and J by 7 bases; unmatched bases: 5. The CDR3 runs 14 residues. The CDR3: CASSLGSGQGGYTF. The CDR3 DNA is TGTGCCAGCAGCTTAGGTTCCGGACAGGGTGGCTACACCTTC.

Comments on this clonotype: The junction departs from the called germline gene at one end, perhaps through a read error. The chain uses TRBV12-3 or TRBV12-4 and TRBJ2-5; tentatively, D is TRBD2 (5 bases). The last part of the DNA fits TRBJ2-1 better; the J call may be wrong. This CDR3 is built from 16 residues. The CDR3 DNA reads TGCGCCAGCAGTTTACCCGAGGGAGTGGGGTACAATGAGCAGTTCTTC. It is translated as CASSLPEGVGYNEQFF.

This clonotype has a handful of counts. This chain links TRBV7-2 with TRBJ2-1; D uncertain. Per germline, CDR1 SGHTA and CDR2 FQGNSA. The CDR3 loop spans 12 amino acids. V was trimmed by 6 bases and J by 7 bases, leaving 10 bases between them. For the CDR3, the DNA is TGTGCCAGCAGTTCCTGGGTGAATGAGCAGTTCTTC. Protein product: CASSSWVNEQFF. Based on the CDR3 plus reference TRBV7-2 and TRBJ2-1, the full variable domain is GAGVSQSPSNKVTEKGKDVELRCDPISGHTALYWYRQSLGQGLEFLIYFQGNSAPDKSGLPSDRFSAERTGGSVSTLTIQRTQQEDSAVYLCASSSWVNEQFFGPGTRLTVL.

The chain has TRBV4-1 and TRBJ2-3; TRBD2 might be the D (6 bases). Germline V gene sequence: CDR1 MGHRA, CDR2 YSYEKL. There are 16 residues in the CDR3. The ends were cut back, 0 bases at V and 1 base at J, with 11 bases in the middle. The CDR3 here is CASSQDTQRGTDTQYF. CDR3 sequence (DNA): TGCGCCAGCAGCCAAGATACCCAGCGGGGCACAGATACGCAGTATTTT.

The count of this clonotype is one. This chain uses TRBV9 with TRBJ1-2; 8 nucleotides match TRBD1. Per germline, CDR1 SGDLS and CDR2 YYNGEE. This CDR3 contains 14 residues. After removal of 3 bases from V and 9 bases from J, the junction contained 10 bases not matched to a gene. CDR3 DNA: TGTGCCAGCAGCGGGTGGCAGGGGGCGAGTAGCTACACCTTC. This encodes CASSGWQGASSYTF.

This clonotype turned up a few times. The rearrangement joins TRBV6-1 to TRBJ2-2; 9 bases map to TRBD1. The junction had 11 bases not matched to a gene; V was cut back by 6 bases and J by 6 bases. CDR1 MNHNS and CDR2 SASEGT come from the germline V gene. The CDR3 has 16 amino acids. The CDR3 region is CASSGGPGTGPGELFF. The CDR3 DNA reads TGTGCCAGCAGCGGAGGACCCGGGACAGGGCCCGGGGAGCTGTTTTTT.

This clonotype has a handful of counts. This chain links TRBV28 with TRBJ2-6, with unresolved D. Germline V gives CDR1 MDHEN, CDR2 SYDVKM. Trimming took 6 bases from V and 4 from J, leaving 13 bases between them. The CDR3 runs 15 residues. DNA of the CDR3: TGTGCCAGCAGACCGTCCGGGTACGGGGCCAACGTCCTGACTTTC. It specifies CASRPSGYGANVLTF.

There are a few counts of this clonotype. The genes are TRBV27 and TRBJ2-1, with TRBD2 matching 13 bases. The CDR3 has 19 residues. Trimming removed 5 bases from V and 5 bases from J; junction bases left unmatched: 15. Germline V CDR1 and CDR2: MNHEY, SMNVEV (reference sequence). Here the CDR3 DNA reads TGTGCCAGCAGTCCGGGACTAGCGGGAACAACCCGAGCGAACAATGAGCAGTTCTTC. It encodes CASSPGLAGTTRANNEQFF.

This clonotype occurred once. The junction departs from germline at one end; a sequencing error may be responsible. The V and J genes are TRBV29-1 and TRBJ2-1, with TRBD2 matching over 11 bases. The CDR3 loop spans 16 amino acids. CDR1 is SQVTM, CDR2 ANQGSEA, per germline. The CDR3 sequence: CGVEGIAGGPFNEQFF. As DNA, the CDR3 is TGCGGCGTTGAAGGTATAGCGGGAGGGCCTTTTAATGAGCAGTTCTTC.

The genes are TRBV7-2 and TRBJ2-6, with D perhaps matching TRBD1 (5 bases). Germline V gene data show CDR1 as SGHTA and CDR2 as FQGNSA. This CDR3 has 17 residues. Trimming left V 6 bases short and J 2 bases short, with 17 bases between. The CDR3 DNA follows: TGTGCCAGCAGTCCTCGGCAGGGTCTTCCTGGGGCCAACGTCCTGACTTTC. Protein sequence: CASSPRQGLPGANVLTF.

The V gene is TRBV7-2, the J gene TRBJ2-3; TRBD2 matches at 12 bases. Germline V gene data show CDR1 as SGHTA and CDR2 as FQGNSA. CDR3 length: 15 amino acids. The V segment lost 4 bases and the J segment 4 bases; nucleotides outside the gene matches: 3. CDR3 sequence reads: CASSSTSGSSDTQYF. As DNA, the CDR3 is TGTGCCAGCAGCTCGACTAGCGGGAGCTCAGATACGCAGTATTTT. The variable domain in full, completed from reference TRBV7-2 and TRBJ2-3, reads GAGVSQSPSNKVTEKGKDVELRCDPISGHTALYWYRQSLGQGLEFLIYFQGNSAPDKSGLPSDRFSAERTGGSVSTLTIQRTQQEDSAVYLCASSSTSGSSDTQYFGPGTRLTVL.

This chain uses TRBV6-1 with TRBJ1-2; 8 bases line up with TRBD1. With V trimmed by 6 bases and J by 4 bases, 4 bases remained unmatched. Looked up from germline, CDR1 is MNHNS and CDR2 is SASEGT. This CDR3 region has 13 residues. CDR3 residues: CASRLDRGYGYTF. CDR3 coding DNA: TGTGCCAGCAGATTAGACAGGGGCTATGGCTACACCTTC.

The rearrangement links TRBV27 to TRBJ1-2; D remains unclear. The ends were cut back, 4 bases at V and 0 bases at J, with 12 bases in the middle. The CDR3 contains 15 residues. Germline-derived CDR1 and CDR2 are MNHEY and SMNVEV (reference sequence). CDR3 sequence: CASSSARATNYGYTF. The CDR3 bases are TGTGCCAGCAGTTCAGCGCGAGCAACTAACTATGGCTACACCTTC.

The gene calls are TRBV9 and TRBJ2-1; perhaps TRBD1 as D (6 bases). There are 15 residues in the CDR3. The V gene's germline CDR1 is SGDLS and CDR2 YYNGEE. Trimming pared 4 bases from V and 3 bases from J, leaving 14 bases between. Here the CDR3 DNA reads TGTGCCAGCAGCCCTCGGCCAGGGGACTACAATGAGCAGTTCTTC. Translated, it gives CASSPRPGDYNEQFF.

This clonotype was counted between two and nine times. The gene calls are TRBV20-1 and TRBJ1-2, with a weak D call TRBD1 (5 bases). V was cut by 6 bases and J by 8 bases, with 31 bases left in between. This CDR3 is 17 amino acids long. Germline values: CDR1 DFQATT, CDR2 SNEGSKA (reference sequence). The CDR3 DNA is TGCAGTGCCGAGAGGCTAGGCGGCAGGGCCTTTACCCAGGGCTACACCTTC. Its translation: CSAERLGGRAFTQGYTF.